Each of the 30 T cell receptor beta chains below was sequenced from the same sample in a study of blood T cell repertoires in COVID-19 (dated by TCRdb to between 2020 and 2021). Library construction relied on the immunoSEQ multiplex PCR assay. Not all clones reach the TCRdb copy of this immuneACCESS table, which keeps in-frame sequences only. Checked studies attribute under half of the gap to unresolved V genes and leave the rest unexplained. This sample lists 20,000 to 25,000 clones; more than 90% were detected once. The ten most abundant clones make up about 3.1% of the sample. The sample comprised peripheral blood. The receptors here all came from a woman in her 70s with active COVID-19.

The V call is TRBV19, the J call TRBJ1-2, with TRBD1 identical over 9 bases. J was trimmed by 1 base and V by 5 bases; bases with no gene match: 5. CDR3 length equals 15 residues. Per the germline V gene, CDR1 is LNHDA and CDR2 is SQIVND (reference sequence). Here the CDR3 DNA reads TGTGCCAGTAGTTTGACAGGGGGGATTAACTATGGCTACACCTTC. Amino acids: CASSLTGGINYGYTF.

The rearrangement joins TRBV3-1 (or the pseudogene TRBV3-2) to TRBJ1-6; D gene unclear. V lost 5 bases and J 5 bases, leaving 19 bases between the germline ends. The CDR3 has 17 amino acids. The germline V gene encodes CDR1 LGHDT and CDR2 YNNKEL (reference sequence). The CDR3 here is CASSNASPIHHNSPLHF. The DNA for the CDR3 is TGTGCCAGCAGCAATGCTAGTCCCATACATCATAATTCACCCCTCCACTTT.

The chain uses TRBV6-5 and TRBJ2-7, with D possibly TRBD1 on 6 matching bases. Germline V gives CDR1 MNHEY, CDR2 SVGAGI. V was shortened by 6 bases and J by 0 bases, with 9 bases between the two germline ends. The length of the CDR3 is 13 residues. The CDR3 DNA sequence: TGTGCCAGCAGCCGGGACAACTCCTACGAGCAGTACTTC. Translation: CASSRDNSYEQYF.

The table lists this clone with a count of one. The V gene is TRBV25-1, the J gene TRBJ1-1; maybe TRBD1 (5 bases). Germline V gives CDR1 MGHDK, CDR2 SYGVNS. This CDR3 has 13 amino acids. Trimming shortened V by 7 bases and J by 0 bases, and 9 bases separated the two germline ends. CDR3 region: CASTGLMNTEAFF. The DNA of the CDR3 is TGTGCCAGCACGGGACTGATGAACACTGAAGCTTTCTTT.

The CDR3 protein is CASTWGTRSAGELFF. CDR3 coding DNA: TGTGCCAGCACCTGGGGGACTCGATCGGCCGGGGAGCTGTTTTTT. The chain has TRBV27 and TRBJ2-2; D possibly corresponds to TRBD2 (6 bases). V lost 7 bases and J lost 6, with 18 bases in between. The CDR3 spans 15 residues. CDR1 is MNHEY, CDR2 SMNVEV, per germline (reference sequence).

The CDR3 region is CASSLAPTYEQYF. The CDR3, as DNA: TGTGCCAGCAGCTTGGCCCCAACCTACGAGCAGTACTTC. V and J are TRBV11-3 and TRBJ2-7, with D hard to call. Germline CDR1 is SGHNT and CDR2 is YENEEA. V was clipped by 3 bases and J by 2 bases, with 8 bases between them. The CDR3 loop spans 13 amino acids.

The chain combines TRBV7-2 with TRBJ2-5, with 8 bases that match TRBD2. Germline values: CDR1 SGHTA, CDR2 FQGNSA. J gave up 6 bases and V 1 base, and 13 bases lay outside the gene matches. This CDR3 is built from 17 residues. In nucleotides, the CDR3 is TGTGCCAGCAGCTTAGGGGTAACGGGAGGGAGGGGAAAGACCCAGTACTTC. Translated: CASSLGVTGGRGKTQYF.

The chain uses TRBV28 and TRBJ1-6; 8 bases agree with TRBD1. CDR1 MDHEN and CDR2 SYDVKM come from the germline V gene. Trimming cost V 10 bases and J 9 bases; bases outside gene matches: 14. The CDR3 contains 15 residues. The CDR3 sequence: CATLKTGARGSPLHF. The CDR3 region has the DNA TGTGCCACCCTGAAGACAGGGGCCAGAGGTTCACCCCTCCACTTT. Variable domain in full (rest from reference TRBV28 and TRBJ1-6): DVKVTQSSRYLVKRTGEKVFLECVQDMDHENMFWYRQDPGLGLRLIYFSYDVKMKEKGDIPEGYSVSREKKERFSLILESASTNQTSMYLCATLKTGARGSPLHFGNGTRLTVT.

The chain is built from TRBV6-5 and TRBJ2-1; D uncertain. The CDR3 is 12 residues long. Trimming took off 6 bases at V and 6 bases at J, with 9 bases between the two ends. Germline CDR1 MNHEY, CDR2 SVGAGI. CDR3 residues: CASSHSINEQFF. For the CDR3, the DNA is TGTGCCAGCAGCCATAGTATCAATGAGCAGTTCTTC.

The chain links TRBV2 to TRBJ1-5; 9 bases map to TRBD1. J lost 3 bases, V lost 6 bases, and 6 bases had no gene match. This CDR3 has 15 residues. Germline values: CDR1 SNHLY, CDR2 FYNNEI. In nucleotides, the CDR3 is TGTGCCAGCAGCCCACAGGGGGCGAACAATCAGCCCCAGCATTTT. It encodes CASSPQGANNQPQHF.

The V gene is TRBV19, the J gene TRBJ2-1; 7 bases align to TRBD2. CDR1 and CDR2 from the germline V gene are LNHDA and SQIVND (reference sequence). The CDR3 contains 15 residues. V trimming: 3 bases; J trimming: 7 bases; junction bases outside the gene matches: 9. CDR3 sequence reads: CASSIWGGPGNEQFF. The CDR3 DNA reads as TGTGCCAGTAGTATCTGGGGAGGGCCGGGGAATGAGCAGTTCTTC.

CDR3 residues: CASSHASGSNEQFF. For the CDR3, the DNA is TGTGCCAGCAGCCATGCTAGCGGGAGCAATGAGCAGTTCTTC. The chain joins TRBV3-1 (or the pseudogene TRBV3-2) to TRBJ2-1, with 10 bases identical to TRBD2. CDR3 length: 14 residues. Trimming took 3 bases from V and 6 from J; bases not matched to a gene: 2. Germline V gives CDR1 LGHDT, CDR2 YNNKEL (reference sequence).

The chain uses TRBV4-3 and TRBJ2-1; 10 nucleotides match TRBD2. The CDR3 has 16 residues. V was pared by 0 bases and J by 5 bases, with 4 bases of the junction left unmatched. CDR1 and CDR2 from the germline V gene are LGHNA and YSLEER. CDR3 sequence reads: CASSQEAAGGNNEQFF. CDR3 nucleotide sequence: TGCGCCAGCAGCCAAGAGGCAGCGGGAGGGAACAATGAGCAGTTCTTC.

The chain uses TRBV19 and TRBJ1-2; unclear D gene. CDR1 is LNHDA, CDR2 SQIVND, per germline (reference sequence). Trimming removed 7 bases from V and 4 bases from J, with 19 bases in between. This CDR3 has 15 amino acids. CDR3 DNA sequence: TGTGCCAGTACCGCGGCGGGCTGGGCCGCCTATGGCTACACCTTC. As protein: CASTAAGWAAYGYTF.

The chain combines TRBV29-1 with TRBJ1-4; TRBD1 is a possible D gene (5 bases). Deletions cut 5 bases from V and 5 bases from J, with 18 bases between. The CDR3 loop spans 15 amino acids. The germline gives CDR1 SQVTM, CDR2 ANQGSEA. In DNA, the CDR3 is TGCAGCGTTAAGAGCGGGGCCGGGGGGAATGAAAAACTGTTTTTT. Its translation is CSVKSGAGGNEKLFF.

The chain couples TRBV7-2 to TRBJ2-7, with D maybe TRBD1 (5 bases). This CDR3 is built from 13 residues. Trimming pared 2 bases from V and 6 bases from J, leaving 11 bases between. Germline V gene sequence: CDR1 SGHTA, CDR2 FQGNSA. The CDR3 DNA reads as TGTGCCAGCAGCTTAAGGGGCCGGGTCGAGCAGTACTTC. It is translated as CASSLRGRVEQYF.

The chain carries TRBV19 and TRBJ2-5; 10 bases line up with TRBD1. This CDR3 comprises 14 residues. V gave up 6 bases and J gave up 5 bases; unmatched junction bases: 6. CDR1 and CDR2 (germline): LNHDA, SQIVND (reference sequence). CDR3 bases: TGTGCCAGTAGAGACAGGGGGCATTCGGAGACCCAGTACTTC. It specifies CASRDRGHSETQYF.

The chain joins TRBV4-1 to TRBJ2-7; TRBD2 matches 9 bases. With V trimmed by 4 bases and J by 4 bases, 14 bases remained unmatched. The CDR3 is 17 amino acids. Germline V gene sequence: CDR1 MGHRA, CDR2 YSYEKL. CDR3 sequence (DNA): TGCGCCAGCAGCCCGGGTGGAGCGGGAGGTCGATGGTACGAGCAGTACTTC. This translates into CASSPGGAGGRWYEQYF.

The chain links TRBV3-1 (or the pseudogene TRBV3-2) to TRBJ1-6, with unresolved D. Germline V gene lookup returns CDR1 LGHDT and CDR2 YNNKEL (reference sequence). The V gene lost 5 bases and the J gene lost 6 bases, with 17 bases spanning the gap. This CDR3 contains 16 residues. CDR3 DNA sequence: TGTGCCAGCAGCTCCAACACGGGGAGCCGTAATTCACCCCTCCACTTT. Translated, it gives CASSSNTGSRNSPLHF.

The CDR3 DNA follows: TGTGCCAGCAGTGACACCGGGGACAGGGTCCCCATATATTTT. Translating gives CASSDTGDRVPIYF. This chain links TRBV2 with TRBJ1-3, with TRBD1 matching 9 bases. The CDR3 runs 14 residues. V dropped 3 bases and J dropped 11; count of bases not matched to a gene: 8. Germline values: CDR1 SNHLY, CDR2 FYNNEI.

The chain uses TRBV9 and TRBJ1-2; D may be TRBD1 (5 bases). The V gene lost 2 bases and the J gene lost 8 bases, with 13 bases spanning the gap. Germline CDR1 reads SGDLS; CDR2 reads YYNGEE. This CDR3 is 13 amino acids long. CDR3 in amino acids: CASSVGGYLGYTF. For the CDR3, the DNA is TGTGCCAGCAGCGTGGGGGGTTACCTCGGCTACACCTTC.

The chain recombines TRBV7-3 with TRBJ2-3, with 12 bases aligning to TRBD2. V gave up 3 bases and J gave up 6 bases; unmatched junction bases: 19. The CDR3 covers 20 residues. Looked up from germline, CDR1 is SGHTA and CDR2 is FQGTGA. The CDR3 nucleotides read TGTGCCAGCAGCTTCGCTAGCGGGAGGGCCCGTTTTAGTAGTATGGATACGCAGTATTTT. Protein: CASSFASGRARFSSMDTQYF.

This clone appeared a single time. This chain uses TRBV5-8 with TRBJ2-5; 7 bases line up with TRBD1. V lost 2 bases and J lost 0; bases outside the gene matches: 4. Germline V CDR1 and CDR2: SGHTS, YDEGEE. This CDR3 contains 15 residues. Written as DNA, the CDR3 is TGTGCCAGCAGCTTCGACAGGGAATACCAAGAGACCCAGTACTTC. Translating it yields CASSFDREYQETQYF.

This clone rates as medium-sized (0.01 to 0.1%). The chain uses TRBV3-1 (or the pseudogene TRBV3-2) and TRBJ2-1, with 8 bases identical to TRBD2. Germline-derived CDR1 and CDR2 are LGHDT and YNNKEL (reference sequence). Trimming took 4 bases from V and 7 from J; bases not matched to a gene: 15. CDR3 length: 17 residues. Here the CDR3 DNA reads TGTGCCAGCAGCCGGGAGGGGTTTCTAGCGGGTATTAATGAGCAGTTCTTC. It translates to CASSREGFLAGINEQFF.

The V and J genes are TRBV28 and TRBJ1-2, with no clear D. CDR1 and CDR2 (germline): MDHEN, SYDVKM. Trimming pared 1 base from V and 6 bases from J, leaving 12 bases between. There are 14 residues in the CDR3. The CDR3 nucleotides are TGTGCCAGCAGTTTATATCGGGGTATGGATGGCTACACCTTC. It is translated as CASSLYRGMDGYTF.

The genes are TRBV11-2 and TRBJ2-5; 11 positions agree with TRBD2. There are 15 residues in the CDR3. With V trimmed by 2 bases and J by 5 bases, 4 bases remained unmatched. Germline V gives CDR1 SGHAT, CDR2 FQNNGV. The CDR3 spells CASSLSTSGIETQYF. For the CDR3, the DNA is TGTGCCAGCAGCTTATCGACTAGCGGGATTGAGACCCAGTACTTC.

CDR3 sequence reads: CASSVNPGGHYTDTQYF. CDR3 bases: TGCGCCAGCAGCGTAAACCCAGGGGGCCATTACACAGATACGCAGTATTTT. The rearrangement uses TRBV5-1 and TRBJ2-3; 8 bases line up with TRBD1. The CDR3 length is 17 residues. V gave up 4 bases and J gave up 2 bases; unmatched junction bases: 12. Germline assignment: CDR1 SGHRS and CDR2 YFSETQ. Looking up the rest from reference TRBV5-1 and TRBJ2-3 gives the full variable domain: KAGVTQTPRYLIKTRGQQVTLSCSPISGHRSVSWYQQTPGQGLQFLFEYFSETQRNKGNFPGRFSGRQFSNSRSEMNVSTLELGDSALYLCASSVNPGGHYTDTQYFGPGTRLTVL.

The chain is built from TRBV9 and TRBJ2-2, with TRBD1 matching over 10 bases. V lost 0 bases, J lost 6 bases, and 8 bases stayed unmatched. Germline-derived CDR1 and CDR2 are SGDLS and YYNGEE. This CDR3 is 17 amino acids long. The CDR3 region has the DNA TGTGCCAGCAGCGTAGTGGGTGTGGGGACAGGGGCCGGGGAGCTGTTTTTT. Encoded protein: CASSVVGVGTGAGELFF.

This chain joins TRBV9 and TRBJ1-2; no firm D call. The V and J ends lost 0 bases and 4 bases respectively, with 7 bases between them. CDR3 length: 13 residues. From germline, CDR1 is SGDLS and CDR2 YYNGEE. CDR3 DNA: TGTGCCAGCAGCGTAGAGACGGGCTATGGCTACACCTTC. Translated, it gives CASSVETGYGYTF. The variable domain in full, completed from reference TRBV9 and TRBJ1-2, reads DSGVTQTPKHLITATGQRVTLRCSPRSGDLSVYWYQQSLDQGLQFLIQYYNGEERAKGNILERFSAQQFPDLHSELNLSSLELGDSALYFCASSVETGYGYTFGSGTRLTVV.

This rearrangement joins TRBV28 to TRBJ2-7; 10 positions agree with TRBD2. The V segment lost 2 bases and the J segment 12 bases; nucleotides outside the gene matches: 10. The CDR3 runs 14 residues. Germline loops: CDR1 MDHEN, CDR2 SYDVKM. Here the CDR3 DNA reads TGTGCCAGCAGTTTACGGACTAGCGGCAACATGGGGTACTTC. It yields the protein CASSLRTSGNMGYF.